Listed below are T cell receptor beta chains from one sample, sequenced in a study of T cell repertoires in cytomegalovirus infection. From the reads, TCRdb called clonotypes with MiXCR, one entry per CDR3 protein. The table lists roughly 280,000 distinct CDR3 sequences, over 8% of them singletons. Sequences were obtained from PBMCs. These receptors came from a human donor in good health (CMV status not recorded). Some clones in this sample may be carry-over from other donors' samples. CDR3s include the opening cysteine and the closing phenylalanine or tryptophan. Each record gives: J gene, V gene, CDR3 protein.

TRBJ1-4,TRBV30,CAWSVSRDRYEKLFF
TRBJ1-6,TRBV28,CASRSRGDGRVSSPLHF
TRBJ1-5,TRBV20-1,CSASPQGDSNQPQHF
TRBJ2-7,TRBV7-2,CASSPRAQTYEQYF
TRBJ1-4,TRBV20-1,CSARAVTGDEKLFF
TRBJ1-5,TRBV28,CASSPIFQPQHF
TRBJ1-6,TRBV7-9,CASSLREASPLHF
TRBJ1-3,TRBV7-2,CASSLVGTGGAGGNTIYF
TRBJ2-4,TRBV6-2/TRBV6-3,CASHQQYKNIQYF
TRBJ2-7,TRBV7-8,CANSLVRGSYEQYF
TRBJ2-7,TRBV7-3,CASSSVRGFSYEQYF
TRBJ2-5,TRBV7-2,CASSYNAIGGLKTQYF
TRBJ1-6,TRBV7-2,CASSLGQAGAYSPLHF
TRBJ2-7,TRBV7-2,CASSLAVVSGRNYEQYF
TRBJ2-1,TRBV5-4,CASSPRWTSGGASYNEQFF
TRBJ1-2,TRBV7-2,CASSLAGDGYGYTF
TRBJ1-5,TRBV18,CASSRRGPYSNQPQHF
TRBJ2-2,TRBV20-1,CSAPDRNTGELFF
TRBJ1-5,TRBV7-2,CASSLGSSRPQHF
TRBJ2-7,TRBV11-1,CASSPGLAGEQYF
TRBJ1-1,TRBV10-3,CAISERDSRSEAFF
TRBJ1-1,TRBV15,CATSRERVQNTEAFF
TRBJ2-2,TRBV7-8,CASSLARMASSFLLAGELFF
TRBJ1-2,TRBV7-2,CASSLGGAGYTF
TRBJ2-5,TRBV7-6,CASSSQSGGEAWKTQYF
TRBJ2-3,TRBV6-6,CASSYTAGADTQYF
TRBJ1-5,TRBV6-6,CASSLPSNQPQHF
TRBJ2-3,TRBV7-2,CASSLAPGTGSDTQYF
TRBJ1-5,TRBV28,CASSLRTAHQPQHF